These T cell receptor beta chains were read from a single sample in a study of blood T cell repertoires in COVID-19. Libraries were prepared by immunoSEQ multiplex PCR; TCRdb keeps only in-frame clonotypes and omits some of them. The sample lists approximately 400,000 clones; about 80% were seen once. What was sequenced was peripheral blood. These receptors originate from a human donor with acute or convalescent COVID-19. The donor label of this sample is uncertain. CDR3s include the opening cysteine and the closing phenylalanine or tryptophan. D genes are given only for firm matches. Some rows mark clone size as missing; the rest say once, few, many or name a class of expanded clone.

cdr3_nt cdr3_aa v_call clone_size j_call d_call
TGTGCCAGCAGTCGGACAGAGTCAGCTAACTATGGCTACACCTTC CASSRTESANYGYTF TRBV6-5 - TRBJ1-2 -
TGTGCCAGCAGCCCCAGGGAAGGCGGGGATGAGCAGTTCTTC CASSPREGGDEQFF TRBV7-9 - TRBJ2-1 -
TGTGCCAGCAGCCAAGATGGAACGGGGGGCTACGAGCAGTACTTC CASSQDGTGGYEQYF TRBV3-1/TRBV3-2 many TRBJ2-7 TRBD2
TGTGCCAGCAGCTTTAGGGCGGGGCAGCCCCAGCATTTT CASSFRAGQPQHF TRBV11-2 - TRBJ1-5 -
TGTGCCACCAGCAGAGATGTAGGGGGGGGCTATGGCTACACCTTC CATSRDVGGGYGYTF TRBV15 - TRBJ1-2 -
TGTGCCAGTAGCAAACAGACCTACTACGAGCAGTACTTC CASSKQTYYEQYF TRBV19 - TRBJ2-7 -
TGCGCCAGCAGCACAGTCTCGGGGGCTGGAAACACCATATATTTT CASSTVSGAGNTIYF TRBV5-1 - TRBJ1-3 -
TGTGCCAGCAGCCAAGCCGCAGGCTCCTACGAGCAGTACTTC CASSQAAGSYEQYF TRBV4-2 few TRBJ2-7 -
TGCAGCGTTCAAGTTGGGACAAGCTACGAGCAGTACTTC CSVQVGTSYEQYF TRBV29-1 - TRBJ2-7 -
TGTGCCAGCAGCCCCAGGGGACAGCCCCAGCATTTT CASSPRGQPQHF TRBV3-1/TRBV3-2 few TRBJ1-5 -
TGCGCCAGCAGACCGACAACGGGAGTGGAAACAGATACGCAGTATTTT CASRPTTGVETDTQYF TRBV10-1 - TRBJ2-3 -
TGTGCCAGCAGCCGAACTAGAGGAGGGTTGTCCCGCTATGGCTACACCTTC CASSRTRGGLSRYGYTF TRBV14 - TRBJ1-2 -
TGCGCCAGCAGCCCTAGCGGGGGGACCGTAGATACGCAGTATTTT CASSPSGGTVDTQYF TRBV4-1 - TRBJ2-3 TRBD2
TGTGCCAGCAGTTCCACCCCCGGAGCCCAGCATTTT CASSSTPGAQHF TRBV27 - TRBJ1-5 -
TGCAGTGCTAGCCAGGACACTGAAGCTTTCTTT CSASQDTEAFF TRBV20-1 - TRBJ1-1 -